The next 8 T cell receptor beta chains were all read from a single sample in a study of CD8 T cells in Susac syndrome (dated by TCRdb to between 2018 and 2021). The method behind the library was the immunoSEQ multiplex PCR assay. RNA was extracted using the RNeasy kit, and roughly 0.5 to 1 microgram was reverse transcribed with random hexamers. The public reads were quality trimmed at Q25 with fastp and then assembled into clones with MiXCR by TCRdb, keeping productive beta chains. Rows with one shared CDR3 protein collapse into an entry with the most common genes and DNA. The sample table lists 150,000 to 190,000 distinct CDR3 sequences, 85% to 95% of them with a count of one. Together, the top ten hold over 0.2% of the sample. Sequenced input: CD8+ T cells from PBMCs. Receptor source: a human donor with multiple sclerosis.

The V call is TRBV9, the J call TRBJ2-2; perhaps TRBD2 as D (6 bases). The germline V gene has CDR1 SGDLS and CDR2 YYNGEE. The V gene lost 6 bases and the J gene lost 3 bases, with 9 bases spanning the gap. The CDR3 contains 13 residues. The DNA for the CDR3 is TGTGCCAGCAAATTAGCGGACACCGGGGAGCTGTTTTTT. Translating it yields CASKLADTGELFF.

The V call is TRBV15, the J call TRBJ1-1; D gene unclear. The V gene's germline CDR1 is LNHNV and CDR2 YYDKDF (reference sequence). CDR3 length: 13 residues. V was cut by 1 base and J by 0 bases, with 3 bases left in between. CDR3 coding DNA: TGTGCCACCAGCAGAGGACTGAACACTGAAGCTTTCTTT. The encoded protein is CATSRGLNTEAFF.

The chain carries TRBV15 and TRBJ2-6; D gene uncertain. This CDR3 contains 17 residues. Germline lookup yields CDR1 LNHNV and CDR2 YYDKDF (reference sequence). V lost 4 bases and J lost 4, with 17 bases in between. The CDR3 DNA is TGTGCCACCAGCACGCCCTCCCCAGCGAGGGGGGCCAACGTCCTGACTTTC. Translating gives CATSTPSPARGANVLTF.

The chain combines TRBV29-1 with TRBJ1-1; D remains unclear. CDR3 length: 14 amino acids. The ends were cut back, 3 bases at V and 3 bases at J, with 14 bases in the middle. Germline V CDR1 and CDR2: SQVTM, ANQGSEA. The CDR3 region is CSVEHPAQDTEAFF. DNA for the CDR3: TGCAGCGTTGAGCACCCTGCCCAAGACACTGAAGCTTTCTTT.

The chain is built from TRBV30 and TRBJ2-1; TRBD1 agrees at 10 bases. The CDR3 has 15 amino acids. CDR1 and CDR2 (germline): GTSNPN, SVGIG (reference sequence). J was trimmed by 12 bases and V by 5 bases; bases with no gene match: 16. As DNA, the CDR3 is TGTGCCTGGGCCCAAGGACAGGGGGAGCGTATTCGGCAGTTCTTC. This translates into CAWAQGQGERIRQFF.

In this sample, this clonotype turned up once. The rearrangement joins TRBV4-1 to TRBJ1-4; 9 bases are a match to TRBD1. The V and J ends lost 3 bases and 2 bases, in that order; junction bases with no gene match: 1. Germline CDR1 is MGHRA and CDR2 is YSYEKL. CDR3 length equals 15 residues. The CDR3 protein is CASSQGTGTNEKLFF. The CDR3 DNA reads TGCGCCAGCAGCCAGGGGACAGGGACTAATGAAAAACTGTTTTTT.

This chain links TRBV19 with TRBJ2-1; the match to TRBD2 covers 8 bases. Trimming at V came to 2 bases and at J to 0 bases, leaving 12 bases not matched to a gene. Germline V gene lookup returns CDR1 LNHDA and CDR2 SQIVND (reference sequence). The CDR3 is 19 amino acids. The CDR3, as DNA: TGTGCCAGTAGTATAAACCCAGCGGGGGCCTCGAGCTCCTACAATGAGCAGTTCTTC. Amino acids: CASSINPAGASSSYNEQFF. Variable domain in full (rest from reference TRBV19 and TRBJ2-1): DGGITQSPKYLFRKEGQNVTLSCEQNLNHDAMYWYRQDPGQGLRLIYYSQIVNDFQKGDIAEGYSVSREKKESFPLTVTSAQKNPTAFYLCASSINPAGASSSYNEQFFGPGTRLTVL.

The J gene is TRBJ2-1, the V gene TRBV5-1; a possible D gene is TRBD1 (6 bases). Germline values: CDR1 SGHRS, CDR2 YFSETQ. V gave up 3 bases and J gave up 7 bases, with 14 bases separating them. The CDR3 totals 14 residues. Here the CDR3 DNA reads TGCGCCAGCAGCTGGGCCGGGACACAGAATGAGCAGTTCTTC. This translates into CASSWAGTQNEQFF. Full variable domain (outside the CDR3, taken from reference TRBV5-1 and TRBJ2-1): KAGVTQTPRYLIKTRGQQVTLSCSPISGHRSVSWYQQTPGQGLQFLFEYFSETQRNKGNFPGRFSGRQFSNSRSEMNVSTLELGDSALYLCASSWAGTQNEQFFGPGTRLTVL.